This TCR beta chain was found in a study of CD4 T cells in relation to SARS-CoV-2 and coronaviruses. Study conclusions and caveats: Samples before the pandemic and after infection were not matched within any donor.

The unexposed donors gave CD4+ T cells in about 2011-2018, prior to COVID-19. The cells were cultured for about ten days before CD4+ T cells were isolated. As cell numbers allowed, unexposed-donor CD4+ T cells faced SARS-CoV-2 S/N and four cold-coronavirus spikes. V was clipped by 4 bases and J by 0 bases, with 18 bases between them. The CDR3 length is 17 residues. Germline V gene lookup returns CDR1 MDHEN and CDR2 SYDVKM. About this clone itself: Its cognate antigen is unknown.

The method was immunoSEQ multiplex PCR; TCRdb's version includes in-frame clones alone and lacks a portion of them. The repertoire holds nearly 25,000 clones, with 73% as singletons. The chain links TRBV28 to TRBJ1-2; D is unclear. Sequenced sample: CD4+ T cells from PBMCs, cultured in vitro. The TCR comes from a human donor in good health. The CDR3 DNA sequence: TGTGCCAGCAGTTCTCGATTTAAGGGAGACTCTAACTATGGCTACACCTTC. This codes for CASSSRFKGDSNYGYTF.